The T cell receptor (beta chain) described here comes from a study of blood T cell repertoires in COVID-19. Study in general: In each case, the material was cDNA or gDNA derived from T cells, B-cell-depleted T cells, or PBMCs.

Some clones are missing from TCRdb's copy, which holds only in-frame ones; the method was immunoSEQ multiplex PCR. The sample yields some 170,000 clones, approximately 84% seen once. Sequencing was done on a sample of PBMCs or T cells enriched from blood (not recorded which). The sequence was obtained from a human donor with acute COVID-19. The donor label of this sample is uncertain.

CDR3 coding DNA: TGTGCCAGCAGCCAAGATTGGGACATTTCCGCCGGGGCCAACGTCCTGACTTTC. Protein sequence: CASSQDWDISAGANVLTF. This chain uses TRBV14 with TRBJ2-6; D is perhaps TRBD1 (6 bases). The CDR3 extends over 18 amino acids. CDR1 and CDR2 (germline): SGHDN, FVKESK. V shed 0 bases and J shed 4 bases, with 16 bases lying between them.